The next 8 T cell receptor delta chains were all read from a single sample in a study of Vδ1+ human thymocytes. Study-wide findings and caveats: Thymic TRG and TRD repertoires appeared highly polyclonal, with Gaussian CDR3 length distributions.

RNA was extracted from the cells and then reverse transcribed. Multiplex PCR used pooled V-gene forward primers and a constant-region reverse primer to amplify CDR3s. TCRdb fed the multiplex PCR reads to CATT. Here the sample spans 45,000 to 60,000 delta-chain clones, less than 15% being singletons. Antigen specificity for these receptors is unknown. Sequencing was done on a sample of Vdelta1+ gamma-delta thymocytes from the thymus. Subset in this sample: FACS-sorted CD3+ TCRalphabeta- TCRVdelta1+ TCRVdelta2- thymocytes. These receptors were collected from a girl in the first two years of life who had congenital heart surgery.

This clone was recorded a few times. The chain joins TRDV1 to TRDJ1; 9 positions agree with TRDD2. Trimming took 9 bases from V and 0 from J; bases not matched to a gene: 11. CDR3 length: 16 residues. Germline V gene data show CDR1 as TSWWSYY and CDR2 as QGS. The CDR3 loop is CALLPTGTSYTDKLIF. CDR3 coding DNA: TGTGCTCTCCTTCCTACGGGGACCTCGTACACCGATAAACTCATCTTT.

This rearrangement joins TRDV1 to TRDJ1; D unresolved. The CDR3 is 15 amino acids. Germline CDR1 is TSWWSYY and CDR2 is QGS. V was trimmed by 1 base and J by 0 bases, leaving 9 bases between them. CDR3 nucleotide sequence: TGTGCTCTTGGGGAACCCCCCAGTGACACCGATAAACTCATCTTT. Its protein is CALGEPPSDTDKLIF.

The chain links TRDV1 to TRDJ1; 10 bases are a match to TRDD3. CDR3 length: 22 residues. V dropped 4 bases and J dropped 5; count of bases not matched to a gene: 28. Germline assignment: CDR1 TSWWSYY and CDR2 QGS. In DNA, the CDR3 is TGTGCTCTTGGGGTCTCCCCCTTCCTTCCCTTTGTACCGGGGGATACGCTTGATAAACTCATCTTT. It translates to CALGVSPFLPFVPGDTLDKLIF.

This chain joins TRDV1 and TRDJ1; 9 bases map to TRDD3. CDR1 is TSWWSYY and CDR2 is QGS in the germline V gene. CDR3 length: 21 amino acids. V shed 0 bases, J shed 0 bases, and the junction held 17 bases outside the gene matches. The CDR3 here is CALGELSSPYWGTRYTDKLIF. The DNA for the CDR3 is TGTGCTCTTGGGGAACTTTCCTCCCCATACTGGGGGACACGCTACACCGATAAACTCATCTTT.

Remarks on this clone: An end of the junction does not agree with germline; a read error may underlie this. This chain connects TRDV1 to TRDJ1; 9 bases agree with TRDD3. Germline loops: CDR1 TSWWSYY, CDR2 QGS. The CDR3 totals 23 residues. The CDR3 DNA is TGTGCTCTTGCTCCCCTTCCAATAGATGCCCCGTACTGGGGGAGACACCGATACGATAAACCCATCTTT. Encoded protein: CALAPLPIDAPYWGRHRYDKPIF.

The genes are TRDV1 and TRDJ1, with D tentatively TRDD2 or TRDD3 (6 bases each). The ends were cut back, 3 bases at V and 1 base at J, with 30 bases in the middle. This CDR3 contains 21 residues. Germline V gives CDR1 TSWWSYY, CDR2 QGS. In nucleotides, the CDR3 is TGTGCTCTTGGGGAGGGAGACTCCTACCCACGTAGGTGGGGGCTCACCGATAAACTCATCTTT. Encoded protein: CALGEGDSYPRRWGLTDKLIF.

This clone turned up a few times. The chain is built from TRDV1 and TRDJ1, with D possibly matching TRDD2 (5 bases). This CDR3 has 15 residues. CDR1 and CDR2 from the germline V gene are TSWWSYY and QGS. Trimming took off 4 bases at V and 1 base at J, with 13 bases between the two ends. The CDR3 DNA is TGTGCTCTTGGGGCCCTACCGCGGGGCACCGATAAACTCATCTTT. Its protein product is CALGALPRGTDKLIF.

The chain links TRDV1 to TRDJ1; 10 bases agree with TRDD3. V lost 4 bases to trimming and J lost 0 bases; unmatched junction nucleotides: 14. CDR1 TSWWSYY and CDR2 QGS come from the germline V gene. The CDR3 is 19 amino acids. The CDR3 coding sequence is TGTGCTCTTGGGGGCGGCCAGGTACTGGGGGATCTATACACCGATAAACTCATCTTT. The encoded protein is CALGGGQVLGDLYTDKLIF.